This T cell receptor (beta chain) was recorded in a study of T cell responses to AZD1222 COVID-19 vaccine. Findings and caveats of the study: Donors were chiefly white British, with a greater number of females, and clonal diversity was perhaps underestimated.

Trimming removed 7 bases from V and 2 bases from J, with 13 bases in between. Germline CDR1 KGHDR, CDR2 SFDVKD. The CDR3 covers 14 residues. TCRdb's table, derived via immunoSEQ multiplex PCR, lists solely in-frame clones and lacks some. The table has about 100,000 clones, 91% seen once. On this clone: The antigen remains unidentified.

This material consisted of peripheral blood, taken on day 0 of AZD1222 vaccination. The chain combines TRBV24-1 with TRBJ1-1; D not certain. This sequence was found in an adult in good health. The CDR3 is CATSTLSFNTEAFF. CDR3 coding DNA: TGTGCCACCAGCACCTTGAGCTTCAACACTGAAGCTTTCTTT.